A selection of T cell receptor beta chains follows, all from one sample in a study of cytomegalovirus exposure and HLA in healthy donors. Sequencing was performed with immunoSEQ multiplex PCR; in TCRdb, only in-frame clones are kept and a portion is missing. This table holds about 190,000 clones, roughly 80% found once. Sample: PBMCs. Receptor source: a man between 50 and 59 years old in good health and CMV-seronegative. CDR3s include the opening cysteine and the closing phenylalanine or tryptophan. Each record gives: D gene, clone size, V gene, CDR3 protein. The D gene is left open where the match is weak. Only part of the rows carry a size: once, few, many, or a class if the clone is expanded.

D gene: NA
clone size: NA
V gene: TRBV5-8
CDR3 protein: CASSFIGTRTYEQYF

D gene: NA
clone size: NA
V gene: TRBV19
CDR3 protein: CASRTDRFGTEAFF

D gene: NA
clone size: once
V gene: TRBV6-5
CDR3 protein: CASSYSEAGNYEQYF

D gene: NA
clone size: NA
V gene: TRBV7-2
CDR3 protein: CASSLYEGVANTEAFF

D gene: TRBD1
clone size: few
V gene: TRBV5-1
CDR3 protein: CASSGGTGGYQETQYF

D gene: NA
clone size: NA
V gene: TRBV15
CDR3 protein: CATSRSQDYNEQFF

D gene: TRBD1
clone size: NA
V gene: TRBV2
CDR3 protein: CASSEVTGRIRNYGYTF

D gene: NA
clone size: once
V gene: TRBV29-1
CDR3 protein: CSVEYSANTGELFF

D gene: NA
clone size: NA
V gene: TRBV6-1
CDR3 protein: CASSVPSGNTIYF

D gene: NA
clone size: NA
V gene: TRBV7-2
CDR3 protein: CASSLAGEGSPLHF

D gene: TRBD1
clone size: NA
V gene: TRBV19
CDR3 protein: CASRGTGSYEQYF

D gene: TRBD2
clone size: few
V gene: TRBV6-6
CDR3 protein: CASSYSKGLAGGLQFF

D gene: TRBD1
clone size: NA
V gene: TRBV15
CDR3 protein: CATSRPGGQGFQKLFF

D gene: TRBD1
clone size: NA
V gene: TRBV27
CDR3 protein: CASSPPPIRVGQTEAFF

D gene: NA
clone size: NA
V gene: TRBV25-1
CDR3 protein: CASSPGTYGYTF

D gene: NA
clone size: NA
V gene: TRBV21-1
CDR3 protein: CASSKGFPGGKSNEKLFF

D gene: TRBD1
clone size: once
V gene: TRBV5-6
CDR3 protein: CASSLVPGTGMTGELFF

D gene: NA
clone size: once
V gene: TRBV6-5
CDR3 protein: CASSYSGGNSPLHF

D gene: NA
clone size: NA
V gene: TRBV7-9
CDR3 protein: CSSSLPPGGRDEKLFF

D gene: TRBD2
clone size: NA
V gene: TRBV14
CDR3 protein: CASSPAAGGPRLTDTQYF